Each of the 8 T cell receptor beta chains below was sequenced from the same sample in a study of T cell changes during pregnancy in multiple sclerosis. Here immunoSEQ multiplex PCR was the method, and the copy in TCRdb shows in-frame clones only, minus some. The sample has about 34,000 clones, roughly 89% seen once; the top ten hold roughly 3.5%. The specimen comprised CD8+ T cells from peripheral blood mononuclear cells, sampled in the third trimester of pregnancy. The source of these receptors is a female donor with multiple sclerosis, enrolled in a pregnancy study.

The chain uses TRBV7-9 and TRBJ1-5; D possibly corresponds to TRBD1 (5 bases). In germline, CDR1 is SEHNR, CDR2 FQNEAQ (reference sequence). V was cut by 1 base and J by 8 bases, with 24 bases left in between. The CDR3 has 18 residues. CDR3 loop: CASSLGVVQGSFSKPQHF. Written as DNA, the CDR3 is TGTGCCAGCAGCTTAGGGGTCGTCCAGGGTTCCTTCAGTAAGCCCCAGCATTTT.

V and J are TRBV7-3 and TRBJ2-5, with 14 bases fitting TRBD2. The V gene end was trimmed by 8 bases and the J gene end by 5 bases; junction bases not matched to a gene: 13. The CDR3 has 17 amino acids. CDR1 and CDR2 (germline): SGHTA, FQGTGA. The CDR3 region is CASGNRLAGGLGETQYF. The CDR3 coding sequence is TGTGCCAGCGGCAACAGACTAGCGGGGGGGCTGGGGGAGACCCAGTACTTC.

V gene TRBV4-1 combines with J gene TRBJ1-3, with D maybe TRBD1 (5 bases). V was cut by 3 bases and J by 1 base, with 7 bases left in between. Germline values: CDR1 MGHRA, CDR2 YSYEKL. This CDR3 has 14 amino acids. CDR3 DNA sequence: TGCGCCAGCAGCCAGGGGCCATCTGGAAACACCATATATTTT. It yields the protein CASSQGPSGNTIYF.

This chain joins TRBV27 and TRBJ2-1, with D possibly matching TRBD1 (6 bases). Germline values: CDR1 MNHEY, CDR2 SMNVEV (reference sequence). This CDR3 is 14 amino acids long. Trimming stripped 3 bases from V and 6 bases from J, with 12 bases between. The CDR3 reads CASSLNRAPNEQFF. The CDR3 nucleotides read TGTGCCAGCAGTTTGAACAGGGCCCCCAATGAGCAGTTCTTC.

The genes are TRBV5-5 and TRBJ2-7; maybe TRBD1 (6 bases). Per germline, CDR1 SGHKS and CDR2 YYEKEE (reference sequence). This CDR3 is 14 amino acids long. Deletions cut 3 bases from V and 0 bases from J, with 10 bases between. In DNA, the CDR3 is TGTGCCAGCAGCTCCACAGGGTACTCCTACGAGCAGTACTTC. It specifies CASSSTGYSYEQYF.

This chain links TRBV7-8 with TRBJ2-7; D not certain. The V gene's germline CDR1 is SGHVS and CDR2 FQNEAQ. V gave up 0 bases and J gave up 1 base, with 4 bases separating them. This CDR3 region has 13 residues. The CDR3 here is CASSLASSYEQYF. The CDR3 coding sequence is TGTGCCAGCAGCTTAGCTTCATCCTACGAGCAGTACTTC.

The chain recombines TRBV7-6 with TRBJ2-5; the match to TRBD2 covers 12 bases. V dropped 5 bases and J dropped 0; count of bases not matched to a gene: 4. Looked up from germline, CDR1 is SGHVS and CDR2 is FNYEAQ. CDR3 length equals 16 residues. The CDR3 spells CASSTRLAGDQETQYF. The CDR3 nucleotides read TGTGCCAGCAGCACCCGACTAGCGGGGGACCAAGAGACCCAGTACTTC.

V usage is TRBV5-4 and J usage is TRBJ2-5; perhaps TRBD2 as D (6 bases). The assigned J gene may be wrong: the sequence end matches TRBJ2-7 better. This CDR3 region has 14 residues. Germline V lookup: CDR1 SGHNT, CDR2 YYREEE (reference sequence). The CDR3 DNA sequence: TGTGCCAGCAGCCGGACTAAGAGCTCCTACGAGCAGTACTTC. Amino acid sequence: CASSRTKSSYEQYF.